This T cell receptor beta chain came from a study of CD8 T cells in Susac syndrome. In the study overall: Sequenced Susac syndrome patients included roughly six with clinically active disease and about eight in remission. Patients with Susac syndrome, at blood draw, were therapy-naive, on corticosteroids, or on intravenous immunoglobulin alone. Findings and caveats of the study: The CD4+ T cell repertoires of Susac syndrome were found to show no clonal expansion. The authors acknowledged that their TCR sequencing and HLA analysis involved a relatively small number of individuals.

CDR1 is SGHTA, CDR2 FQGTGA, per germline. V gave up 5 bases and J gave up 8 bases, with 15 bases separating them. CDR3 length equals 13 residues. Details on this clonotype: Antigen: not known.

Random-hexamer reverse transcription was applied to about 0.5 to 1 ug RNA. From the immunoSEQ multiplex PCR reads, TCRdb called clonotypes with MiXCR, one entry per CDR3 protein. Among some 94,000 distinct CDR3 sequences listed, just under 95% were seen once. Sequencing used CD4+ T cells from PBMCs. V and J are TRBV7-3 and TRBJ1-1; D is possibly TRBD1 (5 bases). This sequence was found in a human donor with Susac syndrome. Here the CDR3 DNA reads TGTGCCAGCAGCCCTACCCCCAGGGCCGAAGCTTTCTTT. It yields the protein CASSPTPRAEAFF.